This T cell receptor (beta chain) was captured in a study of cytomegalovirus exposure and HLA in healthy donors. Study-wide context: Some 85 million unique TCRs, all from HLA-typed donors, were included in an early release of the data. Assignment to the Caucasian-associated ancestry cluster applied to over 70% of the approximately 400 genotyped donors.

General study points: A later analysis showed HLA-associated TCR beta chains outstripping equally common others in clonal expansion.

The CDR3 runs 15 residues. Germline V gene data show CDR1 as SGHNT and CDR2 as YENEEA. The V and J ends lost 2 bases and 6 bases respectively, with 13 bases between them. PCR involved 60 Vbeta and 13 Jbeta primers. This table comes from immunoSEQ multiplex PCR, and its TCRdb copy is limited to in-frame clones, with some not included. This sample lists 65,000 to 95,000 clones; its ten largest clones have about 4.2%. To note about this clone: Its cognate antigen is unknown.

The chain recombines TRBV11-3 with TRBJ2-2; D is uncertain. The sequencing sample was made of PBMCs. This receptor was identified in a man aged 25-45 years in good health and CMV-seronegative. CDR3 region: CASSLSRLGSGELFF. The CDR3 DNA sequence: TGTGCCAGCAGCTTATCCCGCCTAGGCTCCGGGGAGCTGTTTTTT.